This TCR beta chain was documented in a study of control samples from healthy donors and cancer patients. In germline, CDR1 is ENHRY, CDR2 SYGVKD. This CDR3 is 13 amino acids long. V was clipped by 11 bases and J by 2 bases; unmatched bases: 9. The method was immunoSEQ multiplex PCR; TCRdb's version includes in-frame clones alone and lacks a portion of them. This sample has 98,000 or so clones, with almost 85% found just once. The V gene is TRBV10-3, the J gene TRBJ2-7; 7 bases agree with TRBD2. Specimen: blood. The receptor was derived from a man aged 18 to 29 in good health. The CDR3 sequence is CACGSGGAYEQYF. The DNA of the CDR3 is TGTGCCTGTGGTTCTGGGGGGGCCTACGAGCAGTACTTC.